This paragraph covers one T cell receptor beta chain sequence. A quantity of roughly 0.5 to 1 ug RNA underwent reverse transcription using random hexamers. Each CDR3 protein gets one entry after TCRdb re-called the immunoSEQ multiplex PCR reads with MiXCR. This sample carries about 280,000 distinct CDR3 sequences, around 83% of them seen once, and the ten largest clones take about 0.11%. The sample comes from a study of CD8 T cells in Susac syndrome. This TCR came from a human donor with multiple sclerosis. The sequenced material came from CD8+ T cells from PBMCs.

This CDR3 is CASSSLKFRENSNQPQHF. As DNA, the CDR3 is TGTGCCAGCAGCTCCCTCAAGTTCCGGGAGAATAGCAATCAGCCCCAGCATTTT. The rearrangement uses TRBV12-3 or TRBV12-4 and TRBJ1-5; D not resolved. The length of the CDR3 is 18 residues. V shed 6 bases and J shed 0 bases, with 21 bases lying between them.